Shown below are 23 T cell receptor beta chains from a single sample sequenced in a study of shared clonotypes between healthy human individuals. Libraries were prepared by immunoSEQ multiplex PCR; TCRdb keeps only in-frame clonotypes and omits some of them. The sample contains roughly 2.6 million clones, around nine tenths of which appear only once. The sample was naive CD4+ T cells sorted from blood. Subset noted: CD45RA+ positively selected. The source is a man aged 18 to 29 in good health.

J is TRBJ2-7 and V is TRBV5-4; D remains ambiguous. Germline CDR1 is SGHNT and CDR2 is YYREEE (reference sequence). V lost 0 bases and J 9 bases, leaving 7 bases between the germline ends. This CDR3 has 11 amino acids. The CDR3 DNA is TGTGCCAGCAGCTTGGGAGGAGTGCAGTACTTC. Its protein product is CASSLGGVQYF. Complete variable domain (other parts from reference TRBV5-4 and TRBJ2-7): ETGVTQSPTHLIKTRGQQVTLRCSSQSGHNTVSWYQQALGQGPQFIFQYYREEENGRGNFPPRFSGLQFPNYSSELNVNALELDDSALYLCASSLGGVQYFGPGTRLTVT.

This clone has a handful of counts. The chain combines TRBV5-8 with TRBJ1-4, with 9 bases aligning to TRBD1. Per germline, CDR1 SGHTS and CDR2 YDEGEE. Losses at the gene ends were 3 bases for V and 6 bases for J; bases not matched to a gene: 6. The CDR3 covers 15 residues. The CDR3 nucleotides are TGTGCCAGCAGCTCCTGGACAGGGGAGGATGAAAAACTGTTTTTT. Protein sequence: CASSSWTGEDEKLFF.

Only a few counts were recorded for this clone. The V gene is TRBV2, the J gene TRBJ1-6; perhaps TRBD1 as D (6 bases). CDR3 length: 15 residues. CDR1 and CDR2 (germline): SNHLY, FYNNEI. The V gene lost 5 bases and the J gene lost 6 bases, with 14 bases spanning the gap. The CDR3 loop is CASSPPGGPNSPLHF. CDR3 coding DNA: TGTGCCAGCAGTCCCCCCGGGGGGCCTAATTCACCCCTCCACTTT.

The chain employs TRBV11-3 and TRBJ2-1, with no clear D. The V end lost 4 bases, the J end lost 7 bases, and 8 bases lay between the germline ends. The CDR3 length is 12 residues. The V gene's germline CDR1 is SGHNT and CDR2 YENEEA. CDR3 residues: CASSSKSNEQFF. Written as DNA, the CDR3 is TGTGCCAGCAGCTCTAAATCAAATGAGCAGTTCTTC.

To note about this clone: Other DNA sequences in the sample encode the same CDR3. The rearrangement links TRBV6-6 to TRBJ1-2; D remains ambiguous. The CDR3 contains 13 residues. V was pared by 0 bases and J by 2 bases, with 4 bases between. Germline assignment: CDR1 MNHNY and CDR2 SVGAGI (reference sequence). In DNA, the CDR3 is TGTGCCAGCAGTTACTCCCCGAACTATGGCTACACCTTC. Translated, it gives CASSYSPNYGYTF.

This sequence joins TRBV5-6 and TRBJ2-7; 9 bases are a match to TRBD1. The V gene end was trimmed by 3 bases and the J gene end by 4 bases; junction bases not matched to a gene: 14. Germline V gene sequence: CDR1 SGHDT, CDR2 YYEEEE. The CDR3 has 17 amino acids. The DNA of the CDR3 is TGTGCCAGCAGCTACGCCGGGACAGGGAACACAGCTTACGAGCAGTACTTC. This gives the protein CASSYAGTGNTAYEQYF.

Regarding this clone: This sample includes further DNA sequences coding for the same CDR3. The gene calls are TRBV6-6 and TRBJ2-7; 7 bases agree with TRBD1. Germline assignment: CDR1 MNHNY and CDR2 SVGAGI (reference sequence). CDR3 size: 15 residues. J lost 2 bases, V lost 0 bases, and 4 bases had no gene match. In DNA form, the CDR3 reads TGTGCCAGCAGTTACTCGAGACAGGGAACCTACGAGCAGTACTTC. Translation: CASSYSRQGTYEQYF.

This chain connects TRBV2 to TRBJ2-7; possible D gene TRBD1, 7 bases. The germline V gene has CDR1 SNHLY and CDR2 FYNNEI. V was pared by 5 bases and J by 6 bases, with 14 bases between. The CDR3 runs to 13 residues. The CDR3 DNA reads TGTGCCAGCAGTATATGGAGGGGGCTCGAGCAGTACTTC. It encodes CASSIWRGLEQYF.

V gene TRBV2 combines with J gene TRBJ1-2; no reliable D call. The CDR3 consists of 12 residues. The V gene's germline CDR1 is SNHLY and CDR2 FYNNEI. The V end lost 7 bases, the J end lost 8 bases, and 14 bases lay between the germline ends. This CDR3 reads CASNPETIGYTF. The DNA for the CDR3 is TGTGCCAGCAACCCAGAAACTATCGGCTACACCTTC.

The chain recombines TRBV9 with TRBJ2-2, with TRBD2 identical over 10 bases. This CDR3 has 15 amino acids. The germline V gene has CDR1 SGDLS and CDR2 YYNGEE. Trimming took 1 base from V and 5 from J; bases not matched to a gene: 2. CDR3 amino acids: CASSVSGRETGELFF. As DNA, the CDR3 is TGTGCCAGCAGCGTAAGCGGGAGGGAGACCGGGGAGCTGTTTTTT.

The V gene is TRBV4-1, the J gene TRBJ2-6; unclear D gene. The germline V and J ends were trimmed by 0 bases and 4 bases, with 7 bases remaining between them. The CDR3 runs to 15 residues. Germline V gene lookup returns CDR1 MGHRA and CDR2 YSYEKL. The CDR3 is CASSQEPTGANVLTF. The CDR3 nucleotides read TGCGCCAGCAGCCAAGAACCAACCGGGGCCAACGTCCTGACTTTC.

As concerns this clone: The identical CDR3 is also encoded by other nucleotide sequences in the sample. The chain recombines TRBV6-1 with TRBJ1-2, with unresolved D. CDR1 is MNHNS and CDR2 is SASEGT in the germline V gene. The CDR3 spans 12 residues. Trimming shortened V by 3 bases and J by 5 bases, and 7 bases separated the two germline ends. The CDR3 loop is CASSDGGYGYTF. The CDR3 nucleotides are TGTGCCAGCAGTGACGGTGGGTATGGCTACACCTTC.

Remarks on this clone: In the same sample, other DNA sequences code for this CDR3. This sequence joins TRBV30 and TRBJ2-7; D gene unclear. Germline CDR1 and CDR2: GTSNPN and SVGIG (reference sequence). Trimming removed 0 bases at V and 1 base at J, with 10 bases between. This CDR3 contains 14 residues. The CDR3 sequence is CAWSVSGGSYEQYF. In DNA, the CDR3 is TGTGCCTGGAGTGTAAGTGGCGGATCCTACGAGCAGTACTTC.

The chain is built from TRBV28 and TRBJ1-4; D gene uncertain. The CDR3 has 13 amino acids. The V end lost 4 bases, the J end lost 6 bases, and 9 bases lay between the germline ends. Germline V lookup: CDR1 MDHEN, CDR2 SYDVKM. The CDR3 nucleotides are TGTGCCAGCAGTTCCCACCAGGATGAAAAACTGTTTTTT. As protein: CASSSHQDEKLFF.

The V and J genes are TRBV28 and TRBJ1-1, with TRBD1 identical over 7 bases. The CDR3 totals 15 residues. Germline trimming cut 3 bases from V and 2 bases from J; bases unmatched to any gene: 6. From germline, CDR1 is MDHEN and CDR2 SYDVKM. CDR3 loop: CASSFADRVNTEAFF. For the CDR3, the DNA is TGTGCCAGCAGTTTCGCCGACAGGGTTAACACTGAAGCTTTCTTT.

This chain links TRBV9 with TRBJ1-3, with a tentative D call TRBD1 (6 bases). Germline CDR1 reads SGDLS; CDR2 reads YYNGEE. This CDR3 is built from 15 residues. Trimming left V 4 bases short and J 0 bases short, with 11 bases between. CDR3 loop: CASSLEGGSGNTIYF. As DNA, the CDR3 is TGTGCCAGCAGCCTGGAAGGGGGCTCTGGAAACACCATATATTTT.

V usage is TRBV2 and J usage is TRBJ1-4, with 8 bases aligning to TRBD1. The CDR3 sequence is 15 residues long. The V and J ends lost 6 bases and 3 bases, in that order; junction bases with no gene match: 6. In germline, CDR1 is SNHLY, CDR2 FYNNEI. CDR3 in DNA: TGTGCCAGCAGGGGGACAGGCGTTGCTAATGAAAAACTGTTTTTT. Translated, it gives CASRGTGVANEKLFF.

The gene calls are TRBV7-8 and TRBJ1-4; TRBD1 matches at 8 bases. Germline V lookup: CDR1 SGHVS, CDR2 FQNEAQ. The CDR3 has 15 amino acids. Trimming took 2 bases from V and 5 from J; bases not matched to a gene: 4. CDR3 region: CASSLMTGVNEKLFF. The CDR3, as DNA: TGTGCCAGCAGCTTAATGACAGGGGTGAATGAAAAACTGTTTTTT.

The CDR3 here is CASSLEDRGGNQPQHF. DNA of the CDR3: TGTGCCAGCAGCCTTGAGGACAGGGGAGGCAATCAGCCCCAGCATTTT. J is TRBJ1-5 and V is TRBV2; 9 bases line up with TRBD1. The CDR3 is 16 amino acids. The germline V gene has CDR1 SNHLY and CDR2 FYNNEI. V trimming: 6 bases; J trimming: 2 bases; junction bases outside the gene matches: 8.

The count of this clone is one. The chain joins TRBV2 to TRBJ1-1; 11 nucleotides line up with TRBD1. The CDR3 is made up of 16 amino acids. Germline trimming cut 6 bases from V and 4 bases from J; bases unmatched to any gene: 10. Germline V gives CDR1 SNHLY, CDR2 FYNNEI. The CDR3 nucleotides read TGTGCCAGCAGACGGACAGGGGGCAATGTAGGCACTGAAGCTTTCTTT. This codes for CASRRTGGNVGTEAFF.

As to this clone: The sample has other DNA sequences that encode this CDR3 too. The chain is built from TRBV30 and TRBJ1-3; a possible D gene is TRBD1 (6 bases). Per the germline V gene, CDR1 is GTSNPN and CDR2 is SVGIG (reference sequence). The CDR3 is made up of 15 amino acids. V gave up 0 bases and J gave up 0 bases, with 9 bases separating them. The CDR3 here is CAWSVDSSSGNTIYF. The CDR3 DNA follows: TGTGCCTGGAGTGTGGACAGCTCCTCTGGAAACACCATATATTTT.

This clone appeared a few times. J is TRBJ1-6 and V is TRBV4-3, with TRBD1 matching 8 bases. The ends lost 0 bases at V and 9 bases at J; junction bases unmatched: 4. The V gene's germline CDR1 is LGHNA and CDR2 YSLEER. The CDR3 is 15 residues long. CDR3 sequence (DNA): TGCGCCAGCAGCCAAGACAGGGGGCTGGTTTCACCCCTCCACTTT. It translates to CASSQDRGLVSPLHF.

V usage is TRBV7-2 and J usage is TRBJ2-1; 7 bases fit TRBD2. V shed 4 bases, J shed 7 bases, and the junction held 16 bases outside the gene matches. This CDR3 contains 17 residues. Germline loops: CDR1 SGHTA, CDR2 FQGNSA. CDR3 coding DNA: TGTGCCAGCAGCTCTCGGGTTAGCGGGTCCCATGGGAATGAGCAGTTCTTC. Translated: CASSSRVSGSHGNEQFF.